These 30 T cell receptor beta chains were sequenced from one sample in a study of technical replicates of blood from a few donors. Sequencing used immunoSEQ multiplex PCR; TCRdb keeps in-frame clones, though not all of them. The data hold 90,000 to 100,000 clones, with around 95% observed a single time. The sample taken for sequencing was T cells isolated from PBMCs. These receptors were taken from a human donor in good health.

J is TRBJ2-7 and V is TRBV11-2; 14 nucleotides agree with TRBD2. Trimming at V came to 5 bases and at J to 3 bases, leaving 6 bases not matched to a gene. From germline, CDR1 is SGHAT and CDR2 FQNNGV. There are 16 residues in the CDR3. CDR3 loop: CASSPRGTSGSYEQYF. Here the CDR3 DNA reads TGTGCCAGCAGCCCGAGAGGGACTAGCGGGAGCTACGAGCAGTACTTC.

V gene TRBV6-5 combines with J gene TRBJ1-1; possibly TRBD1 for D (6 bases). From germline, CDR1 is MNHEY and CDR2 SVGAGI. This CDR3 is 14 amino acids long. The V end was cut by 2 bases, the J end by 6 bases, with 13 bases between. CDR3 loop: CASSYVQGSAEAFF. For the CDR3, the DNA is TGTGCCAGCAGTTACGTACAGGGAAGCGCTGAAGCTTTCTTT.

V and J are TRBV6-6 and TRBJ2-5; possibly TRBD1 for D (6 bases). Germline V gene data show CDR1 as MNHNY and CDR2 as SVGAGI (reference sequence). Trimming stripped 2 bases from V and 2 bases from J, with 12 bases between. There are 15 residues in the CDR3. For the CDR3, the DNA is TGTGCCAGCAGTTACAGGACAGTTGTTCAAGAGACCCAGTACTTC. Translating gives CASSYRTVVQETQYF.

The chain joins TRBV2 to TRBJ2-5; 11 positions agree with TRBD2. This CDR3 has 15 residues. Germline V CDR1 and CDR2: SNHLY, FYNNEI. J was trimmed by 5 bases and V by 6 bases; bases with no gene match: 8. The CDR3 reads CASRGLAVWGETQYF. The CDR3 bases are TGTGCCAGCAGGGGACTAGCGGTCTGGGGGGAGACCCAGTACTTC.

The V and J genes are TRBV5-1 and TRBJ2-7; the D is unclear. CDR3 size: 13 residues. The V and J ends lost 2 bases and 0 bases respectively, with 6 bases between them. From germline, CDR1 is SGHRS and CDR2 YFSETQ. CDR3: CASSFADSYEQYF. CDR3 sequence (DNA): TGCGCCAGCAGCTTTGCGGACTCCTACGAGCAGTACTTC.

This chain uses TRBV29-1 with TRBJ2-1, with D perhaps TRBD1 (5 bases). The CDR3 spans 14 residues. The V gene's germline CDR1 is SQVTM and CDR2 ANQGSEA. V dropped 4 bases and J dropped 4 bases, with 14 bases sitting between them. The CDR3 sequence: CSVGLAGPYNEQFF. Here the CDR3 DNA reads TGCAGCGTTGGCTTGGCAGGGCCTTACAATGAGCAGTTCTTC.

The chain is built from TRBV11-2 and TRBJ2-7; D uncertain. The CDR3 totals 11 residues. V dropped 1 base and J dropped 9 bases, with 7 bases sitting between them. CDR1 SGHAT and CDR2 FQNNGV come from the germline V gene. CDR3 in amino acids: CASSLGIRQYF. In DNA form, the CDR3 reads TGTGCCAGCAGCTTAGGCATTAGGCAGTACTTC.

The chain carries TRBV7-2 and TRBJ2-7; 9 bases map to TRBD2. Unmatched junction bases numbered 9, after V lost 1 base and J lost 5 bases. The CDR3 has 16 residues. The germline gives CDR1 SGHTA, CDR2 FQGNSA. For the CDR3, the DNA is TGTGCCAGCAGCTTAGGAGGAGCGGGGGGCATCCACGAGCAGTACTTC. Residues: CASSLGGAGGIHEQYF.

The chain uses TRBV5-1 and TRBJ2-1; the match to TRBD2 covers 13 bases. Germline values: CDR1 SGHRS, CDR2 YFSETQ. V trimming: 4 bases; J trimming: 0 bases; junction bases outside the gene matches: 7. The CDR3 consists of 18 residues. This chain's CDR3 is CASSRGLAGSLSYNEQFF. DNA for the CDR3: TGCGCCAGCAGCCGGGGACTAGCGGGATCCCTCTCCTACAATGAGCAGTTCTTC.

V gene TRBV6-5 combines with J gene TRBJ1-1, with TRBD1 matching 7 bases. Trimming at V came to 5 bases and at J to 4 bases, leaving 10 bases not matched to a gene. This CDR3 spans 15 amino acids. The germline V gene encodes CDR1 MNHEY and CDR2 SVGAGI. The CDR3 nucleotides are TGTGCCAGCAGTAAATTTGCGACAGGGTTCACTGAAGCTTTCTTT. Residues: CASSKFATGFTEAFF.

The chain carries TRBV6-5 and TRBJ2-3; 8 bases line up with TRBD2. This CDR3 contains 12 residues. V lost 5 bases and J lost 5; bases outside the gene matches: 0. Per the germline V gene, CDR1 is MNHEY and CDR2 is SVGAGI. The CDR3 here is CASSAGGDTQYF. The DNA of the CDR3 is TGTGCCAGCAGTGCGGGGGGAGATACGCAGTATTTT.

The rearrangement joins TRBV11-2 to TRBJ2-5, with a weak D call TRBD1 (6 bases). V dropped 3 bases and J dropped 7 bases, with 15 bases sitting between them. CDR1 and CDR2 from the germline V gene are SGHAT and FQNNGV. There are 14 residues in the CDR3. CDR3 coding DNA: TGTGCCAGCAGCTTTCCCGGGACACAGGGGACCCAGTACTTC. The encoded protein is CASSFPGTQGTQYF.

As for this clone: The same CDR3 can be traced to other DNA sequences in this sample. The V call is TRBV5-1, the J call TRBJ2-1; 7 bases align to TRBD1. Germline assignment: CDR1 SGHRS and CDR2 YFSETQ. Trimming at V came to 0 bases and at J to 3 bases, leaving 3 bases not matched to a gene. This CDR3 region has 15 residues. CDR3: CASSLGQGVYNEQFF. The DNA of the CDR3 is TGCGCCAGCAGCTTGGGACAGGGAGTCTACAATGAGCAGTTCTTC.

This chain uses TRBV6-4 with TRBJ1-5; TRBD1 aligns across 7 bases. Losses at the gene ends were 7 bases for V and 4 bases for J; bases not matched to a gene: 16. The CDR3 runs 17 residues. Germline lookup yields CDR1 MRHNA and CDR2 SNTAGT. CDR3: CASTQIRDSGPNQPQHF. The CDR3 DNA is TGTGCCAGCACCCAGATCCGGGACAGCGGGCCAAATCAGCCCCAGCATTTT.

The V call is TRBV21-1, the J call TRBJ1-3. TRBV21-1 is classified as a pseudogene. The CDR3 runs to 16 residues. CDR3 sequence: CASSTWLRGSGNTIYF. For the CDR3, the DNA is TGTGCCAGCAGCACCTGGCTTCGGGGATCTGGAAACACCATATATTTT.

This clone was found once. This sequence joins TRBV29-1 and TRBJ2-3; a weak D match, TRBD2 (7 bases). Germline V gene lookup returns CDR1 SQVTM and CDR2 ANQGSEA. CDR3 size: 10 residues. CDR3: CAGGRDTQYF. The CDR3 DNA sequence: TGCGCCGGGGGGCGCGATACGCAGTATTTT.

CDR3: CASSPGLSYGYTF. In DNA form, the CDR3 reads TGTGCCAGCAGCCCAGGGCTAAGCTATGGCTACACCTTC. V gene TRBV11-3 combines with J gene TRBJ1-2; perhaps TRBD1 as D (5 bases). Germline lookup yields CDR1 SGHNT and CDR2 YENEEA. V lost 5 bases to trimming and J lost 4 bases, with 11 bases between them. This CDR3 is built from 13 residues.

J is TRBJ1-1 and V is TRBV18, with TRBD1 identical over 10 bases. There are 14 residues in the CDR3. After removal of 8 bases from V and 6 bases from J, the junction contained 9 bases not matched to a gene. Germline assignment: CDR1 KGHSH and CDR2 LQKENI. This CDR3 reads CASRSGTGVAEAFF. The CDR3 region has the DNA TGTGCCAGCAGAAGCGGGACAGGGGTTGCTGAAGCTTTCTTT. Full variable domain (outside the CDR3, taken from reference TRBV18 and TRBJ1-1): NAGVMQNPRHLVRRRGQEARLRCSPMKGHSHVYWYRQLPEEGLKFMVYLQKENIIDESGMPKERFSAEFPKEGPSILRIQQVVRGDSAAYFCASRSGTGVAEAFFGQGTRLTVV.

This chain connects TRBV21-1 to TRBJ2-7; TRBD2, the table's D call, was not compared with the DNA. TRBV21-1 is noted as a pseudogene. The CDR3 totals 10 residues. The CDR3 sequence is CASSPYEQYF. The CDR3 DNA reads as TGTGCCAGCAGCCCGTACGAGCAGTACTTC.

The chain links TRBV2 to TRBJ1-5; 7 bases align to TRBD1. The CDR3 length is 14 residues. V gave up 7 bases and J gave up 6 bases; unmatched junction bases: 9. Germline V gene data show CDR1 as SNHLY and CDR2 as FYNNEI. Here the CDR3 reads CASKYRGLGQPQHF. The CDR3 DNA reads as TGTGCCAGCAAATACAGGGGATTAGGTCAGCCCCAGCATTTT.

V usage is TRBV19 and J usage is TRBJ2-5; possible D gene TRBD2, 6 bases. The length of the CDR3 is 13 residues. V was cut by 3 bases and J by 2 bases, with 7 bases left in between. In germline, CDR1 is LNHDA, CDR2 SQIVND (reference sequence). CDR3 nucleotide sequence: TGTGCCAGTAGTATCCGGGAGCAAGAGACCCAGTACTTC. Amino acid sequence: CASSIREQETQYF.

Worth noting for this clone: The same CDR3 also results from other DNA sequences found in this sample. The V call is TRBV5-1, the J call TRBJ1-1; D might be TRBD1 (5 bases). Germline V CDR1 and CDR2: SGHRS, YFSETQ. V gave up 3 bases and J gave up 0 bases, with 9 bases separating them. The CDR3 totals 14 residues. The CDR3 nucleotides read TGCGCCAGCAGCTCCCAGGGTCTGAACACTGAAGCTTTCTTT. This sequence encodes CASSSQGLNTEAFF.

This clone was seen a single time. The rearrangement links TRBV28 to TRBJ2-1; TRBD1 might be the D (6 bases). Deletions cut 5 bases from V and 7 bases from J, with 24 bases between. The CDR3 runs to 17 residues. Germline V CDR1 and CDR2: MDHEN, SYDVKM. In DNA, the CDR3 is TGTGCCAGCAGTCTACCCCCTGAAAGGGGGAGACCTAATGAGCAGTTCTTC. The encoded protein is CASSLPPERGRPNEQFF. The whole variable domain, remainder taken from reference TRBV28 and TRBJ2-1, is DVKVTQSSRYLVKRTGEKVFLECVQDMDHENMFWYRQDPGLGLRLIYFSYDVKMKEKGDIPEGYSVSREKKERFSLILESASTNQTSMYLCASSLPPERGRPNEQFFGPGTRLTVL.

J is TRBJ1-2 and V is TRBV4-2; possibly TRBD1 for D (6 bases). Trimming shortened V by 1 base and J by 7 bases, and 16 bases separated the two germline ends. Germline CDR1 LGHNA, CDR2 YNFKEQ. The CDR3 extends over 15 amino acids. CDR3 sequence: CASSQAGSGGGGYTF. Here the CDR3 DNA reads TGTGCCAGCAGCCAAGCAGGCAGCGGGGGCGGTGGCTACACCTTC.

The chain is built from TRBV7-2 and TRBJ2-1; D perhaps matches TRBD2 (5 bases). Trimming pared 3 bases from V and 1 base from J, leaving 10 bases between. Germline V gene lookup returns CDR1 SGHTA and CDR2 FQGNSA. The CDR3 loop spans 15 amino acids. As DNA, the CDR3 is TGTGCCAGCAGCTTCGGTCGGGGTTCCTACAATGAGCAGTTCTTC. Its translation: CASSFGRGSYNEQFF.

A single count supports this clone. The genes are TRBV27 and TRBJ2-7, with 9 bases identical to TRBD1. Trimming cost V 6 bases and J 3 bases; bases outside gene matches: 6. The CDR3 runs 14 residues. Germline V lookup: CDR1 MNHEY, CDR2 SMNVEV (reference sequence). The DNA of the CDR3 is TGTGCCAGCAGCCTGGACAGGGGACGCTACGAGCAGTACTTC. Amino acids: CASSLDRGRYEQYF.

The chain joins TRBV11-2 to TRBJ1-5; maybe TRBD1 (5 bases). V was cut by 3 bases and J by 0 bases, with 15 bases left in between. The V gene's germline CDR1 is SGHAT and CDR2 FQNNGV. The CDR3 consists of 17 residues. The CDR3 DNA is TGTGCCAGCAGCTTGGGGGGTTGGGGGGATAGCAATCAGCCCCAGCATTTT. Its protein product is CASSLGGWGDSNQPQHF.

The chain carries TRBV11-2 and TRBJ2-7; possibly TRBD2 for D (6 bases). This CDR3 spans 15 amino acids. Germline CDR1 and CDR2: SGHAT and FQNNGV. V lost 0 bases and J 4 bases, leaving 13 bases between the germline ends. Written as DNA, the CDR3 is TGTGCCAGCAGCTTAGAGGGCGGGAACCTTTACGAGCAGTACTTC. This sequence encodes CASSLEGGNLYEQYF.

The rearrangement uses TRBV5-1 and TRBJ2-1, with TRBD2 identical over 10 bases. In germline, CDR1 is SGHRS, CDR2 YFSETQ. This CDR3 has 15 amino acids. Trimming removed 3 bases from V and 4 bases from J; junction bases left unmatched: 4. CDR3 sequence: CASSYPSGGYNEQFF. In DNA, the CDR3 is TGCGCCAGCAGCTACCCTAGCGGGGGATACAATGAGCAGTTCTTC.

This clone showed up just once. This chain connects TRBV9 to TRBJ2-3, with D perhaps matching TRBD1 (5 bases). CDR1 and CDR2 (germline): SGDLS, YYNGEE. V lost 7 bases to trimming and J lost 8 bases, with 14 bases between them. The CDR3 is 12 residues long. CDR3 in DNA: TGTGCCAGCCCGATCGGTAGGGGTACGCAGTATTTT. It yields the protein CASPIGRGTQYF.